Presented here are 24 T cell receptor beta chains from one specimen sequenced in a study of CD8+CD57+ T cells in acquired aplastic anemia. TCR beta VDJ and CDR3 profiling used genomic DNA as template. TCRdb reprocessed the reads with MiXCR, giving one entry per CDR3 protein. The sample has about 220,000 distinct CDR3 sequences; about a third are singletons. Sequenced material: sorted CD4+, CD8+, or CD8+CD57+ T cells (not recorded which) from PBMCs. These receptors were obtained from a human donor in good health, serving as a control.

This clonotype showed up many times. V usage is TRBV2 and J usage is TRBJ2-5; TRBD1 aligns across 8 bases. The CDR3 totals 14 residues. Germline-derived CDR1 and CDR2 are SNHLY and FYNNEI. V trimming: 7 bases; J trimming: 4 bases; junction bases outside the gene matches: 8. CDR3 in DNA: TGTGCCAGCACGCCGCAGGGGGCGCGAGAGACCCAGTACTTC. Translated: CASTPQGARETQYF.

This clonotype is categorized as medium-sized (0.01 to 0.1%). Here the CDR3 DNA reads TGTGCCACCAGCAGATCCTTGAGTTTCGGGGTTTCACCCCTCCACTTT. It encodes CATSRSLSFGVSPLHF. V and J are TRBV15 and TRBJ1-6, with unresolved D. Germline values: CDR1 LNHNV, CDR2 YYDKDF (reference sequence). The CDR3 sequence is 16 residues long. V was shortened by 2 bases and J by 9 bases, with 17 bases between the two germline ends.

Ten or more counts support this clonotype. This chain joins TRBV7-6 and TRBJ1-1; TRBD1 might be the D (6 bases). The CDR3 contains 13 residues. Germline CDR1 is SGHVS and CDR2 is FNYEAQ. V lost 5 bases and J lost 6, with 13 bases in between. This CDR3 reads CASSRNGQSEAFF. The CDR3 coding sequence is TGTGCCAGCAGCCGCAATGGACAGTCTGAAGCTTTCTTT.

This clonotype was counted between two and nine times. V usage is TRBV18 and J usage is TRBJ2-1; TRBD2 matches at 9 bases. V gave up 0 bases and J gave up 8 bases; unmatched junction bases: 5. CDR1 is KGHSH and CDR2 is LQKENI in the germline V gene. This CDR3 contains 15 residues. Here the CDR3 DNA reads TGTGCCAGCTCACCACCTCTAGCGGGACCTCATGAGCAGTTCTTC. As protein: CASSPPLAGPHEQFF.

This clonotype was seen at least ten times. This CDR3 is missing its conserved last phenylalanine or tryptophan, likely due to a read error. The V call is TRBV29-1, the J call TRBJ1-1, with D possibly being TRBD1 (5 bases). The ends were cut back, 2 bases at V and 6 bases at J, with 19 bases in the middle. This CDR3 region has 15 residues. The germline gives CDR1 SQVTM, CDR2 ANQGSEA. The CDR3 loop reads CSVESIGDLLPEAFL. In DNA form, the CDR3 reads TGCAGCGTTGAATCAATCGGGGACCTCCTCCCTGAAGCTTTCCTT.

This clonotype was detected only a few times. A much larger clone lies one base from this, so it may be a read error. Here the CDR3 omits its conserved ending phenylalanine or tryptophan, so a read error is the likely source. The chain has TRBV7-9 and TRBJ2-7, with D perhaps given as TRBD1 or TRBD2 (5 bases each). CDR1 SEHNR and CDR2 FQNEAQ come from the germline V gene (reference sequence). Deletions cut 5 bases from V and 3 bases from J, with 17 bases between. The CDR3 runs to 15 residues. The CDR3 sequence: CASSRFGAFSYEQYS. DNA for the CDR3: TGTGCCAGCAGCCGATTCGGGGCATTCAGCTACGAGCAGTACTCC.

This rearrangement joins TRBV11-2 to TRBJ2-1, with no clear D. V was cut by 5 bases and J by 5 bases, with 16 bases left in between. The germline V gene has CDR1 SGHAT and CDR2 FQNNGV. This CDR3 has 15 residues. CDR3 nucleotides: TGTGCCAGCAGCCAAGGCACGGACCCTAACAATGAGCAGTTCTTC. Translating it yields CASSQGTDPNNEQFF.

A few counts support this clonotype. V and J are TRBV3-1 and TRBJ1-2, with TRBD1 identical over 10 bases. This CDR3 has 14 residues. V shed 7 bases and J 7 bases; nucleotides not matched to a gene: 9. The germline gives CDR1 LGHDT, CDR2 YNNKEL (reference sequence). This CDR3 is CASISSTGGSGYTF. CDR3 coding DNA: TGTGCCAGCATCTCCTCGACAGGGGGCTCTGGCTACACCTTC. Filled out from reference TRBV3-1 and TRBJ1-2, the complete variable domain reads DTAVSQTPKYLVTQMGNDKSIKCEQNLGHDTMYWYKQDSKKFLKIMFSYNNKELIINETVPNRFSPKSPDKAHLNLHINSLELGDSAVYFCASISSTGGSGYTFGSGTRLTVV.

This clonotype showed up many times. V gene TRBV3-1 combines with J gene TRBJ1-2; D perhaps matches TRBD1 (6 bases). Per germline, CDR1 LGHDT and CDR2 YNNKEL (reference sequence). V shed 1 base and J shed 10 bases, with 16 bases lying between them. The CDR3 is made up of 14 amino acids. The CDR3 coding sequence is TGTGCCAGCAGCCAAGTTTACAGGGAAACGGCCTACACCTTC. It specifies CASSQVYRETAYTF.

This clonotype was counted many times. CDR3 bases: TGCAGCGTTACCCCGGGGGGTAGCCGCACCGGGGAGCTGTTTTTT. This encodes CSVTPGGSRTGELFF. The chain employs TRBV29-1 and TRBJ2-2, with 7 bases that match TRBD2. V trimming: 5 bases; J trimming: 4 bases; junction bases outside the gene matches: 10. The CDR3 contains 15 residues. CDR1 is SQVTM, CDR2 ANQGSEA, per germline.

In this sample, this clonotype turned up many times. The chain uses TRBV7-3 and TRBJ1-2; TRBD1 aligns across 8 bases. The length of the CDR3 is 16 residues. CDR1 is SGHTA and CDR2 is FQGTGA in the germline V gene. The CDR3 spells CAQTPGTGPPNYGYTF. CDR3 in DNA: TGTGCTCAAACCCCGGGGACAGGCCCCCCGAACTATGGCTACACCTTC. Supplemented by reference TRBV7-3 and TRBJ1-2, the full variable domain reads GAGVSQTPSNKVTEKGKYVELRCDPISGHTALYWYRQSLGQGPEFLIYFQGTGAADDSGLPNDRFFAVRPEGSVSTLKIQRTERGDSAVYLCAQTPGTGPPNYGYTFGSGTRLTVV.

This clonotype has more than one count but fewer than ten. The chain recombines TRBV25-1 with TRBJ2-4; possible D gene TRBD2, 5 bases. Trimming removed 7 bases at V and 4 bases at J, with 11 bases between. The length of the CDR3 is 13 residues. Germline V gene lookup returns CDR1 MGHDK and CDR2 SYGVNS. CDR3: CASNEGFKNIQYF. CDR3 DNA: TGTGCCAGCAATGAGGGATTTAAAAACATTCAGTACTTC.

The chain carries TRBV20-1 and TRBJ2-1, with D hard to call. This CDR3 has 13 residues. The V end lost 0 bases, the J end lost 7 bases, and 10 bases lay between the germline ends. The germline V gene has CDR1 DFQATT and CDR2 SNEGSKA (reference sequence). The CDR3 is CSARDPRRNEQFF. CDR3 DNA: TGCAGTGCTAGAGATCCCCGACGAAATGAGCAGTTCTTC.

The chain recombines TRBV12-5 with TRBJ1-3; D is perhaps TRBD1 (5 bases). The CDR3 is made up of 17 amino acids. Germline V gives CDR1 LGHNT, CDR2 FRNRAP. The ends were cut back, 6 bases at V and 0 bases at J, with 18 bases in the middle. The CDR3 reads CASGTVLSSLSGNTIYF. The CDR3 region has the DNA TGTGCTAGTGGGACAGTCCTATCTAGTCTCTCTGGAAACACCATATATTTT. Filled out from reference TRBV12-5 and TRBJ1-3, the complete variable domain reads DARVTQTPRHKVTEMGQEVTMRCQPILGHNTVFWYRQTMMQGLELLAYFRNRAPLDDSGMPKDRFSAEMPDATLATLKIQPSEPRDSAVYFCASGTVLSSLSGNTIYFGEGSWLTVV.

The chain couples TRBV2 to TRBJ2-7, with TRBD2 matching 8 bases. Germline V gives CDR1 SNHLY, CDR2 FYNNEI. V trimming: 5 bases; J trimming: 5 bases; junction bases outside the gene matches: 8. CDR3 length: 14 residues. CDR3 sequence (DNA): TGTGCCAGCAGTCCGCCCGGGGGGGCACACGAGCAGTACTTC. This encodes CASSPPGGAHEQYF.

In DNA form, the CDR3 reads TGTGCCAGCAGCCTGCCGGGTGCGGGGGGCTACAATGAGCAGTTCTTC. Translated: CASSLPGAGGYNEQFF. This rearrangement joins TRBV5-6 to TRBJ2-1; TRBD2 matches at 8 bases. The CDR3 is 16 amino acids. In germline, CDR1 is SGHDT, CDR2 YYEEEE. After removal of 4 bases from V and 3 bases from J, the junction contained 9 bases not matched to a gene.

The rearrangement links TRBV15 to TRBJ1-1; a possible D gene is TRBD1 (5 bases). The length of the CDR3 is 17 residues. The V end lost 3 bases, the J end lost 5 bases, and 22 bases lay between the germline ends. CDR1 is LNHNV and CDR2 is YYDKDF in the germline V gene (reference sequence). CDR3 nucleotide sequence: TGTGCCACCAGCAGCGTAGCTAGCCAGGGAGTAAGGACTGAAGCTTTCTTT. The encoded protein is CATSSVASQGVRTEAFF.

This chain connects TRBV2 to TRBJ2-3; 14 bases agree with TRBD2. This CDR3 comprises 12 residues. The germline CDR1 and CDR2 sequences are SNHLY and FYNNEI. The J segment lost 15 bases and the V segment lost 6 bases, leaving 5 bases of the junction unmatched. The CDR3 region has the DNA TGTGCCAGCAGGCCGACTAGCGGGAGGGCCTATTTT. Encoded protein: CASRPTSGRAYF.

There are many counts of this clonotype. This chain connects TRBV20-1 to TRBJ1-1, with D maybe TRBD1 (6 bases). The CDR3 has 14 amino acids. The germline V and J ends were trimmed by 5 bases and 5 bases, with 18 bases remaining between them. Looked up from germline, CDR1 is DFQATT and CDR2 is SNEGSKA (reference sequence). The CDR3 coding sequence is TGCAGTGCTTCACGTGTACAGGGAGGAACTGAAGCTTTCTTT. Protein product: CSASRVQGGTEAFF.

This chain uses TRBV20-1 with TRBJ2-3, with 8 bases that match TRBD2. The CDR3 loop spans 12 amino acids. Germline CDR1 DFQATT, CDR2 SNEGSKA (reference sequence). CDR3 in amino acids: CSVGLASDTQYF. CDR3 sequence (DNA): TGCAGCGTCGGACTAGCCTCAGATACGCAGTATTTT.

This clonotype has just one count. The chain has TRBV25-1 and TRBJ2-1; 8 bases line up with TRBD2. CDR3 length: 16 amino acids. Germline trimming cut 3 bases from V and 5 bases from J; bases unmatched to any gene: 9. CDR1 is MGHDK, CDR2 SYGVNS, per germline. The CDR3 DNA reads as TGTGCCAGCAGTGAGGCTGGGGGACTAGACGACAATGAGCAGTTCTTC. Protein: CASSEAGGLDDNEQFF.

This clonotype occurred many times. This chain uses TRBV15 with TRBJ2-1, with 7 bases that match TRBD1. In germline, CDR1 is LNHNV, CDR2 YYDKDF (reference sequence). CDR3 length: 16 amino acids. The V gene end was trimmed by 1 base and the J gene end by 10 bases; junction bases not matched to a gene: 13. The CDR3 sequence: CATSRGQDRWKMEQFF. The CDR3 DNA is TGTGCCACCAGCAGAGGCCAGGACAGGTGGAAGATGGAGCAGTTCTTC.

The table lists this clonotype with many counts. V gene TRBV19 combines with J gene TRBJ2-2; maybe TRBD2 (6 bases). Trimming cost V 2 bases and J 7 bases, with 11 bases left between them. This CDR3 has 14 residues. Germline CDR1 is LNHDA and CDR2 is SQIVND (reference sequence). CDR3 sequence: CASSILGGYGELFF. The CDR3 DNA follows: TGTGCCAGTAGTATACTGGGGGGTTACGGGGAGCTGTTTTTT.

The sample holds a few counts of this clonotype. V gene TRBV6-2 or TRBV6-3 combines with J gene TRBJ2-1, with 8 nucleotides matching TRBD2. Germline V gene data show CDR1 as MNHEY and CDR2 as SVGEGT. The trim removed 4 bases at V and 6 bases at J, leaving 11 bases unmatched. CDR3 length equals 16 residues. The CDR3 spells CASSFFRRAGANEQFF. The CDR3 region has the DNA TGTGCCAGCAGTTTCTTCCGTCGAGCGGGAGCCAATGAGCAGTTCTTC.